This T cell receptor (beta chain) was identified during a study of blood T cell repertoires in COVID-19. Study context: Sites in the United States, Italy and Spain provided acute and convalescent COVID-19 samples. PBMCs, B-cell-depleted T cells, or T cells provided the cDNA or gDNA that made up the material.

Original processing methods: Using reference gene primer amplification, nucleated cell counts were estimated. Assay: immunoSEQ multiplex PCR; the TCRdb copy retains only in-frame clones and omits some. V and J calls and clone size are those listed in that table; D and trimming were worked out from the DNA. The sample has about 74,000 clones, approximately 80% seen once. Germline V gene sequence: CDR1 LGHNA, CDR2 YSLEER. The CDR3 is 16 residues long. Trimming took 4 bases from V and 1 from J; bases not matched to a gene: 2. This clone was observed a few times. The J gene is TRBJ2-6, the V gene TRBV4-3, with 9 bases identical to TRBD2. The sequencing sample was made of peripheral blood. This TCR derives from a human donor in a cohort sampled during active COVID-19. The CDR3 sequence: CASSPGLASGANVLTF. In nucleotides, the CDR3 is TGCGCCAGCAGCCCGGGACTAGCTTCTGGGGCCAACGTCCTGACTTTC.